This paragraph reports one T cell receptor beta chain. Its antigen is unidentified. This record belongs to a study of cytomegalovirus exposure and HLA in healthy donors. CDR1 and CDR2 from the germline V gene are MDHEN and SYDVKM. Trimming cost V 4 bases and J 3 bases, with 13 bases left between them. The CDR3 has 14 amino acids. Study-wide findings and caveats: In an earlier analysis, about 87% or about 30%: the productive usage of most TCR beta V segments. Reports credit the classifier with highly specific, highly sensitive diagnosis of cytomegalovirus status. By a later analysis, the bulk of CMV-associated TCR beta chains appeared HLA-restricted.

The PCR employed 60 Vbeta primers together with 13 Jbeta primers. Original processing notes: It was a later analysis that counted 79 million or so unique TCR beta chains, of which roughly 10 million were shared. TCRdb keeps only in-frame clones here, not all; method: immunoSEQ multiplex PCR. V and J calls and clone size are given by that table; D and trimming were obtained from the DNA. The sample carries 90,000 to 120,000 clones, around 73% recorded once. This sequence was found in a woman aged 40 to 50 in good health and CMV-seronegative. V and J are TRBV28 and TRBJ2-7; a weak D match, TRBD1 (6 bases). The sample comprised PBMCs. CDR3 in amino acids: CASSSGEKGYEQYF. CDR3 coding DNA: TGTGCCAGCAGTTCAGGGGAAAAAGGCTACGAGCAGTACTTC.